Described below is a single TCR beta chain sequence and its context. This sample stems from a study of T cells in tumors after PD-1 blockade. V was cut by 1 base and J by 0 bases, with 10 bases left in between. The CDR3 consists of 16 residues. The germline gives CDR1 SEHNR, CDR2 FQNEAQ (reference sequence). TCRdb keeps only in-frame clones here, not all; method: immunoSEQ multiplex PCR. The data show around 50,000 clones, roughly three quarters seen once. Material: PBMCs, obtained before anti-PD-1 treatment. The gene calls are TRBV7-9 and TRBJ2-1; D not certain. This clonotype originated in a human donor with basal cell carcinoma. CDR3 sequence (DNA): TGTGCCAGCAGCTTAGGGGCTCCGAGCTCCTACAATGAGCAGTTCTTC. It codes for CASSLGAPSSYNEQFF.